This T cell receptor (beta chain) was captured in a study of blood T cell repertoires in COVID-19. The overall study: Some COVID-19 samples were acute and others convalescent; all came from the United States, Italy and Spain. Sample material is recorded as cDNA or gDNA derived from T cells, B-cell-depleted T cells, or PBMCs.

Authors' analysis steps: Amplification with reference gene primers provided the estimates of nucleated cell counts. The repertoire was sequenced with immunoSEQ multiplex PCR; TCRdb's copy has only in-frame clones and lacks some. The V and J calls and clone size come from that table; D and trimming were worked out from the DNA. Of more than 100,000 clones in the sample, roughly 80% were seen once. V lost 3 bases, J lost 4 bases, and 8 bases stayed unmatched. This CDR3 has 17 amino acids. The V gene's germline CDR1 is SGDLS and CDR2 YYNGEE. The sample taken for sequencing was peripheral blood. This chain uses TRBV9 with TRBJ2-1; 12 nucleotides line up with TRBD2. The source of this sequence is a woman older than 75 with acute or convalescent COVID-19. CDR3: CASSASGTSGLYNEQFF. CDR3 bases: TGTGCCAGCAGCGCCTCCGGGACTAGCGGGCTATACAATGAGCAGTTCTTC.